The T cell receptor (beta chain) under discussion was sequenced for a study of T cell responses to AZD1222 COVID-19 vaccine. Study summary: Second-dose timings of about 4 or about 12 weeks were pooled.

Broader study findings: At baseline, seropositivity was found in only a handful of AZD1222 recipients. Repertoires were sampled only after the peak T cell response.

Produced via immunoSEQ multiplex PCR; TCRdb's table is partial and in-frame only. The sample lists around 260,000 clones, approximately 93% occurring once. Points on this clone: What it binds is unknown.

This receptor was taken from an adult in good health. The material sequenced was peripheral blood, taken on day 0 of AZD1222 vaccination.

CDR3 loop: CASSPRGQGGNTEAFF. As DNA, the CDR3 is TGTGCCAGCTCACCAAGAGGACAGGGCGGGAACACTGAAGCTTTCTTT. V is TRBV18 and J is TRBJ1-1; 8 nucleotides agree with TRBD1. This CDR3 contains 16 residues. With 2 bases clipped from V and 1 base from J, the junction kept 6 bases outside the gene matches. Per germline, CDR1 KGHSH and CDR2 LQKENI.